This TCR beta chain was found in a study of HIV-infected patients and healthy controls. TCRdb reprocessed the 5' RACE reads with MiXCR, giving one entry per CDR3 protein. Among about 18,000 distinct CDR3 sequences listed, approximately 18% were seen once. Trimming pared 0 bases from V and 4 bases from J, leaving 13 bases between. Germline CDR1 reads SGHTA; CDR2 reads FQGTGA. The CDR3 length is 17 residues. This clonotype was detected ten times or more. Sequenced material: CD8+ T cells from blood. This sequence originates from a human donor in good health. This chain connects TRBV7-3 to TRBJ1-6; no clear D. The CDR3 DNA reads as TGTGCCAGCAGCTTAACCGTCGTACCAGGTTATAATTCACCCCTCCACTTT. Protein: CASSLTVVPGYNSPLHF. The full variable domain, in which reference TRBV7-3 and TRBJ1-6 provide the parts outside the CDR3, is GAGVSQTPSNKVTEKGKYVELRCDPISGHTALYWYRQSLGQGPEFLIYFQGTGAADDSGLPNDRFFAVRPEGSVSTLKIQRTERGDSAVYLCASSLTVVPGYNSPLHFGNGTRLTVT.